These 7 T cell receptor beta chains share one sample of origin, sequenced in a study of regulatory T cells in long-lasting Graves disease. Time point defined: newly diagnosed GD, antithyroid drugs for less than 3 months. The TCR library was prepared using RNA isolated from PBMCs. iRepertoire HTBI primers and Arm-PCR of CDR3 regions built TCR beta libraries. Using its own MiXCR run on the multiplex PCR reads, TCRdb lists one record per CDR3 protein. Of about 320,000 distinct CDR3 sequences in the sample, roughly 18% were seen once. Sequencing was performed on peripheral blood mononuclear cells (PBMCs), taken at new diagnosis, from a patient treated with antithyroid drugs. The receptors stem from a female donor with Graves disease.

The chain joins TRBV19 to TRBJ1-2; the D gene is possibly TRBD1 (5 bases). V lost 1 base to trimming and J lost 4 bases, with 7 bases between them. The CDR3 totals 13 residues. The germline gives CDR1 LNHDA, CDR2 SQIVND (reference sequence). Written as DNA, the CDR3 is TGTGCCAGTAGTATAGGCGGGACCTATGGCTACACCTTC. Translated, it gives CASSIGGTYGYTF.

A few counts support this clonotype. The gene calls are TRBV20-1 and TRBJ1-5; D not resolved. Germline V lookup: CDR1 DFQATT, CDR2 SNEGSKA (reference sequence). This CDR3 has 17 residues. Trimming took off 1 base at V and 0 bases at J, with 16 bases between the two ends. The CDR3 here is CSARGSVGTYSNQPQHF. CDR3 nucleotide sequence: TGCAGTGCTAGAGGCTCGGTCGGAACATATAGCAATCAGCCCCAGCATTTT.

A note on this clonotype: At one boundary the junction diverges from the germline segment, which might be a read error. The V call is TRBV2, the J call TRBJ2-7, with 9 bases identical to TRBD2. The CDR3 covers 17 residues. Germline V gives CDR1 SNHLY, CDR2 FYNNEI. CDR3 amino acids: CASCEVSTSGLNYAQYF. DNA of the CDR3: TGTGCTAGTTGTGAAGTCTCTACTAGCGGGCTCAACTACGCGCAGTACTTC.

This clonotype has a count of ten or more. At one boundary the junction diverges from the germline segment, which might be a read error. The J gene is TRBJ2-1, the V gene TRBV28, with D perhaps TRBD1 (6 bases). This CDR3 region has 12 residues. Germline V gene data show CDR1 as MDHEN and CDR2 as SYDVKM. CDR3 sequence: CASSLSGHPGLF. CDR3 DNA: TGTGCCAGCAGTTTGTCGGGACACCCCGGTCTCTTC.

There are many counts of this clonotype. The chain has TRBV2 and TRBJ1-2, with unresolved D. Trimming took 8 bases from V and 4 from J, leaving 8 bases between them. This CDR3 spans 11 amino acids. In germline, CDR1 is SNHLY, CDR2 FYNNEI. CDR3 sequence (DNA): TGTGCCAGCTCGCAGGCCTATGGCTACACCTTC. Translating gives CASSQAYGYTF.

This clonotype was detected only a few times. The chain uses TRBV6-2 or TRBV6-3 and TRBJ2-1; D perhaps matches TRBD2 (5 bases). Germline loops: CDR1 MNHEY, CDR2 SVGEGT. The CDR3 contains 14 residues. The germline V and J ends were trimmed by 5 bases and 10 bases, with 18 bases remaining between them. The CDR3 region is CASSPQRRLGEQFF. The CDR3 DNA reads TGTGCCAGCAGTCCGCAGCGGCGGCTAGGGGAGCAGTTCTTC.

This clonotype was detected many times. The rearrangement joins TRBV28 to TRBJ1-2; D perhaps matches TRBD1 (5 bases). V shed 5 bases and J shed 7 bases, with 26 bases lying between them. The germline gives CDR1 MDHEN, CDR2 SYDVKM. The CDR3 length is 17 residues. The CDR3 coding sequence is TGTGCCAGCAGTCGCCTCAGGGAGGTTATAGTTCCGGTTGGCTACACCTTC. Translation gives CASSRLREVIVPVGYTF.